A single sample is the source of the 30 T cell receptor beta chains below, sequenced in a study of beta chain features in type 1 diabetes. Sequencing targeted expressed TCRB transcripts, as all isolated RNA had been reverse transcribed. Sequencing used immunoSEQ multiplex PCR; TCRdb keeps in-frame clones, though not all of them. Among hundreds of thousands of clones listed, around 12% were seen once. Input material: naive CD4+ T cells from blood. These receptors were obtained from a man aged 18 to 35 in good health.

The CDR3 reads CASSQEGATAGANVLTF. As DNA, the CDR3 is TGTGCCAGCAGCCAAGAGGGGGCCACGGCTGGGGCCAACGTCCTGACTTTC. This chain connects TRBV4-2 to TRBJ2-6; weak D call: TRBD1 (6 bases). The germline V and J ends were trimmed by 0 bases and 2 bases, with 11 bases remaining between them. This CDR3 comprises 17 residues. CDR1 is LGHNA and CDR2 is YNFKEQ in the germline V gene.

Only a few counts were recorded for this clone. The DNA for the CDR3 is TGTGCCAGCAGAGAGACAGGGATGGGTGGCTACACCTTC. It codes for CASRETGMGGYTF. The chain carries TRBV25-1 and TRBJ1-2; 7 bases are a match to TRBD1. The ends lost 6 bases at V and 7 bases at J; junction bases unmatched: 8. The CDR3 is made up of 13 amino acids. CDR1 is MGHDK, CDR2 SYGVNS, per germline.

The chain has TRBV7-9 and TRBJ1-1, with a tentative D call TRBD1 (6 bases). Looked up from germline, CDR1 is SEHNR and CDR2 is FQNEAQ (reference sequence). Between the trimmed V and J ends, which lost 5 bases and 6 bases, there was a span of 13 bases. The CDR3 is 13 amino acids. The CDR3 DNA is TGTGCCAGCAGCCCCCGGACAGTCGCTGAAGCTTTCTTT. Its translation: CASSPRTVAEAFF.

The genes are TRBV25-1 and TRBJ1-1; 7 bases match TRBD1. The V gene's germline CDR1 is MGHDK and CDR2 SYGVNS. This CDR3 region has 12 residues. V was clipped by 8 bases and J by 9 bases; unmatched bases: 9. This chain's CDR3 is CASVTSGQKAFF. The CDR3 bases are TGTGCCAGCGTTACCTCGGGACAGAAAGCTTTCTTT.

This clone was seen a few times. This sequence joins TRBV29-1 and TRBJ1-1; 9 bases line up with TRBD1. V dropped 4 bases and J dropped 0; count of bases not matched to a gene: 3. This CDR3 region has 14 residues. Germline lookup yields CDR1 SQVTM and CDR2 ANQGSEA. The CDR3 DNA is TGCAGCGTTGTACAGGGGGCCTTGAACACTGAAGCTTTCTTT. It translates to CSVVQGALNTEAFF.

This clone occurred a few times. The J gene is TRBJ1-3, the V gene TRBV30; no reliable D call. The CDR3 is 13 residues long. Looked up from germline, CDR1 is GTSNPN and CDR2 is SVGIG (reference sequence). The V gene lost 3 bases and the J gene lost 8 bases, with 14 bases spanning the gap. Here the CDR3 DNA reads TGTGCCTGGAGCGCCTCGAGGGTTGACACCATATATTTT. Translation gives CAWSASRVDTIYF. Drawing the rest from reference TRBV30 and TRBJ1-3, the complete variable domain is SQTIHQWPATLVQPVGSPLSLECTVEGTSNPNLYWYRQAAGRGLQLLFYSVGIGQISSEVPQNLSASRPQDRQFILSSKKLLLSDSGFYLCAWSASRVDTIYFGEGSWLTVV.

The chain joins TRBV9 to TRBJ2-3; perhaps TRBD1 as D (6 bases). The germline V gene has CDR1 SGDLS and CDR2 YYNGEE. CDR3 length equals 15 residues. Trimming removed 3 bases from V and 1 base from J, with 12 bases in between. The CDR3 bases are TGTGCCAGCAGCGGTACAGGGCGGCGCACAGATACGCAGTATTTT. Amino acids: CASSGTGRRTDTQYF.

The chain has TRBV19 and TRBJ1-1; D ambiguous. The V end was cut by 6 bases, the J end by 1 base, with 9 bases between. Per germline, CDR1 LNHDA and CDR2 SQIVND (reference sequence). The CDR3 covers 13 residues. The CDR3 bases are TGTGCCAGTAGCTATACAGAGAACACTGAAGCTTTCTTT. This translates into CASSYTENTEAFF.

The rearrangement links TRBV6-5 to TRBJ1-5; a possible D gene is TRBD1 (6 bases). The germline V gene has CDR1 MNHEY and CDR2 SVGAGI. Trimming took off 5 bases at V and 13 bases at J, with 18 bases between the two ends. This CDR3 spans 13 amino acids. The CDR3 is CASSTRRQDKQHF. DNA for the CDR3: TGTGCCAGCAGTACACGCCGACAGGATAAACAGCATTTT.

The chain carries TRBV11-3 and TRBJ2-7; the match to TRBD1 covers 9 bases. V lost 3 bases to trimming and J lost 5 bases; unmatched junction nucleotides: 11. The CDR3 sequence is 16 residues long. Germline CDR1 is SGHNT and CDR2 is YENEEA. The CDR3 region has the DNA TGTGCCAGCAGCTTTAGTGTCGGGACAGGGACCCACGAGCAGTACTTC. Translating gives CASSFSVGTGTHEQYF.

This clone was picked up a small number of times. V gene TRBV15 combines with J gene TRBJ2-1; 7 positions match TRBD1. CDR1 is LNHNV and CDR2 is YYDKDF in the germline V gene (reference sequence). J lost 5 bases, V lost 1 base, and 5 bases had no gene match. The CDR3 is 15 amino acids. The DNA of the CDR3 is TGTGCCACCAGCAGAGGACAGGGAAGGGACAATGAGCAGTTCTTC. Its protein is CATSRGQGRDNEQFF.

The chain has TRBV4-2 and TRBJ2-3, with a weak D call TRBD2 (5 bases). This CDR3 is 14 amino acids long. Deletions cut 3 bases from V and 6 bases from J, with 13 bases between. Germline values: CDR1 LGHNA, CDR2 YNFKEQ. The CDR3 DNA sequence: TGTGCCAGCAGCCATAGTCTGGCGGGCGATACGCAGTATTTT. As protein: CASSHSLAGDTQYF.

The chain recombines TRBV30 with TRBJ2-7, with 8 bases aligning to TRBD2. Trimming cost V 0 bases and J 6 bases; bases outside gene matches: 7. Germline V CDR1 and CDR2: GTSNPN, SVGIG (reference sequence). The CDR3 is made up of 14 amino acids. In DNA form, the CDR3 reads TGTGCCTGGAGTGTGGTGGGAGCGGGAGTCGAGCAGTACTTC. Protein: CAWSVVGAGVEQYF.

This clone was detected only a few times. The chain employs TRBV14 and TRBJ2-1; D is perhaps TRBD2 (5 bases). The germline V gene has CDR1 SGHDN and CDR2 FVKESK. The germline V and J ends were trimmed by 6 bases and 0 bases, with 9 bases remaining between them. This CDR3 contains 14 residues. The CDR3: CASRRDSSYNEQFF. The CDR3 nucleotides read TGTGCCAGCAGGAGGGATAGCTCCTACAATGAGCAGTTCTTC.

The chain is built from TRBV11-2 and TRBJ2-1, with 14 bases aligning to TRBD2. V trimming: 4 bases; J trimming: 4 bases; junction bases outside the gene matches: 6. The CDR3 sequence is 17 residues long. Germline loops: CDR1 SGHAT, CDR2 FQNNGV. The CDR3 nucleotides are TGTGCCAGCAGCTCCGGACTAGCGGGGGGCAAGTACAATGAGCAGTTCTTC. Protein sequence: CASSSGLAGGKYNEQFF.

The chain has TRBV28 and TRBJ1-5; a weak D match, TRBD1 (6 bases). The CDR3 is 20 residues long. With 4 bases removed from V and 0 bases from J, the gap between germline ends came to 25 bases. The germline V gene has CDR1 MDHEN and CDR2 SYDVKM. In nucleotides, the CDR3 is TGTGCCAGCAGTTCCAATATTGGGGGCCCTATTCTTTATAGCAATCAGCCCCAGCATTTT. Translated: CASSSNIGGPILYSNQPQHF.

DNA for the CDR3: TGCGCCAGCAGCCAAGGGTTTACTAGCGGGGCTTACAATGAGCAGTTCTTC. Translated, it gives CASSQGFTSGAYNEQFF. V usage is TRBV4-3 and J usage is TRBJ2-1; 10 nucleotides agree with TRBD2. CDR1 is LGHNA, CDR2 YSLEER, per germline. V trimming: 1 base; J trimming: 4 bases; junction bases outside the gene matches: 7. There are 17 residues in the CDR3.

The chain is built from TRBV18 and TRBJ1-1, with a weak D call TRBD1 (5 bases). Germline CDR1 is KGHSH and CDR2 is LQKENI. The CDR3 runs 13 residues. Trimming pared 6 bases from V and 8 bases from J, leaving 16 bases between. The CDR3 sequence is CASSGLGGEEAFF. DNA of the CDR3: TGTGCCAGCTCCGGACTCGGGGGAGAGGAAGCTTTCTTT.

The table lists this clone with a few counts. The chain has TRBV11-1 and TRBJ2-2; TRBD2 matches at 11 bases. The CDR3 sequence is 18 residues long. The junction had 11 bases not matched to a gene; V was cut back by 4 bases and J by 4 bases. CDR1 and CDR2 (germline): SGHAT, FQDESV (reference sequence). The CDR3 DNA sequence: TGTGCCAGCAGCTCCGGGACTAGCGGATTGGTTGGCACCGGGGAGCTGTTTTTT. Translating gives CASSSGTSGLVGTGELFF. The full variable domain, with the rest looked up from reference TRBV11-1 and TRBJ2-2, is EAEVAQSPRYKITEKSQAVAFWCDPISGHATLYWYRQILGQGPELLVQFQDESVVDDSQLPKDRFSAERLKGVDSTLKIQPAELGDSAMYLCASSSGTSGLVGTGELFFGEGSRLTVL.

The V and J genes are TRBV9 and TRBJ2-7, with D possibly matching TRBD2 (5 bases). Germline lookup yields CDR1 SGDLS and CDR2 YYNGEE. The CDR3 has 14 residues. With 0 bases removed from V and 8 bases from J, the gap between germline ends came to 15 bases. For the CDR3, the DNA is TGTGCCAGCAGCGTAGGGGAGACGGCCGTGAAGCAGTACTTC. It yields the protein CASSVGETAVKQYF.

The CDR3: CACIRGAYNSPLHF. CDR3 DNA sequence: TGTGCCTGCATTCGGGGGGCCTATAATTCACCCCTCCACTTT. The J gene is TRBJ1-6, the V gene TRBV30, with a tentative D call TRBD1 (5 bases). CDR3 size: 14 residues. Trimming took 6 bases from V and 2 from J, leaving 11 bases between them. Germline V gives CDR1 GTSNPN, CDR2 SVGIG (reference sequence).

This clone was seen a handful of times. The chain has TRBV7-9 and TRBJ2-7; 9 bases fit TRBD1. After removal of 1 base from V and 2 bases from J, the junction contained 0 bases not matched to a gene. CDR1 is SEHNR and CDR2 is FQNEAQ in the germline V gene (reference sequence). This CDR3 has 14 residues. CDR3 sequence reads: CASSLGTGAYEQYF. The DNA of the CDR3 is TGTGCCAGCAGCTTAGGGACAGGGGCCTACGAGCAGTACTTC.

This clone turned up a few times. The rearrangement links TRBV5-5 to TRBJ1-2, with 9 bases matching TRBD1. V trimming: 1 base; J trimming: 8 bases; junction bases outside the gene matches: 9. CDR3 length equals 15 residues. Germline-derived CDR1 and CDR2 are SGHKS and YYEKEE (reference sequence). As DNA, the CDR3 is TGTGCCAGCAGCTTGTCCATGAGGGACAGGGACGGCTACACCTTC. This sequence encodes CASSLSMRDRDGYTF.

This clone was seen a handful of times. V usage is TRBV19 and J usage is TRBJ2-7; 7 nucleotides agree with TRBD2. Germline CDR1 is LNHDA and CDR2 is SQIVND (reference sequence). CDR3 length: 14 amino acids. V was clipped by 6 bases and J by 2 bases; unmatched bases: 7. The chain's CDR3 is CASRAAGETYEQYF. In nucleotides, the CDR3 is TGTGCCAGTAGGGCGGCGGGGGAAACCTACGAGCAGTACTTC.

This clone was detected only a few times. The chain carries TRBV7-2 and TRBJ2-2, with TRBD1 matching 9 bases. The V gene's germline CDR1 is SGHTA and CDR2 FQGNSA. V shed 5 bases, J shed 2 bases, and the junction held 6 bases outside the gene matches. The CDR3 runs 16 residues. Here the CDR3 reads CASSPRTGANTGELFF. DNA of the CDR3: TGTGCCAGCAGCCCCCGGACAGGGGCTAACACCGGGGAGCTGTTTTTT.

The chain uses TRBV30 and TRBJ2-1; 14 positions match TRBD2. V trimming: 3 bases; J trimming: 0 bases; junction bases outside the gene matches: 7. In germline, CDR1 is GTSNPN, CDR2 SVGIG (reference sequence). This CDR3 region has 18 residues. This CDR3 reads CAWRGTSGRKPSYNEQFF. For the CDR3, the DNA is TGTGCCTGGAGAGGGACTAGCGGGAGAAAACCCTCCTACAATGAGCAGTTCTTC.

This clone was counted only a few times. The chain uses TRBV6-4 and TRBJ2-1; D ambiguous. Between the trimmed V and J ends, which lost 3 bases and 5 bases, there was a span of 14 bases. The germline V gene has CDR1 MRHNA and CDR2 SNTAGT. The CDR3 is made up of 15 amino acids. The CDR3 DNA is TGTGCCAGCAGTGAGCGGCCCTATGCCCACAATGAGCAGTTCTTC. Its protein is CASSERPYAHNEQFF.

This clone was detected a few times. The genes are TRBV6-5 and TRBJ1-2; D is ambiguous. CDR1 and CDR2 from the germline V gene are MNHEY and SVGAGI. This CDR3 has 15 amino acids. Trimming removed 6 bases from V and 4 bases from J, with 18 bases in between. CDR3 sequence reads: CASRMEAFRGYGYTF. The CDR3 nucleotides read TGTGCCAGCAGAATGGAAGCGTTCCGCGGCTATGGCTACACCTTC.

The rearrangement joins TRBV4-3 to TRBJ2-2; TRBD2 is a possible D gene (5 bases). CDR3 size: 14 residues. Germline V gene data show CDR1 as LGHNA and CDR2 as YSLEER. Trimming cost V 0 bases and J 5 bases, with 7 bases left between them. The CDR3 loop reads CASSQEIATGELFF. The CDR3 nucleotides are TGCGCCAGCAGCCAAGAGATAGCGACCGGGGAGCTGTTTTTT.

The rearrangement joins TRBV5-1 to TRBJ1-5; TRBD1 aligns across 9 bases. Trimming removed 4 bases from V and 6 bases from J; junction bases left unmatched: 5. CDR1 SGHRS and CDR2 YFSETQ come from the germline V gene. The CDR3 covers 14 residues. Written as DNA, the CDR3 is TGCGCCAGCAGCACCGGGACAGGGACTCAGCCCCAGCATTTT. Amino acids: CASSTGTGTQPQHF.